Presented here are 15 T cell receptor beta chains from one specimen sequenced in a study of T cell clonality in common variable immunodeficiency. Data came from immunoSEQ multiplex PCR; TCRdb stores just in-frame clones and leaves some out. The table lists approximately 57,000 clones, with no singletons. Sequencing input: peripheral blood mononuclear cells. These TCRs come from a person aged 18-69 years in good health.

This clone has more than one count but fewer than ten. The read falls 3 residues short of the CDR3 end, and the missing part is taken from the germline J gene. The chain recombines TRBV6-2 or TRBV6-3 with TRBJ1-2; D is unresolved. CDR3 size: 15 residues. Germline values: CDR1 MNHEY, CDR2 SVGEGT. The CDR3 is CASRSVGIGSNDYTF. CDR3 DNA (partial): TGTGCCAGCAGATCCGTGGGTATAGGGTCCAATGAC.

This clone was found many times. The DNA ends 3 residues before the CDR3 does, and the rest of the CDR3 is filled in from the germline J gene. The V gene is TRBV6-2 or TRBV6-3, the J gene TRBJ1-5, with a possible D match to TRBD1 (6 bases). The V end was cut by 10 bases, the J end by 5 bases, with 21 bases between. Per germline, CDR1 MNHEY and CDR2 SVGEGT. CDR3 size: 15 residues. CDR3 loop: CATEQEEEGDQPQHF. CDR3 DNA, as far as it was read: TGTGCCACAGAACAGGAGGAGGAGGGGGATCAGCCC.

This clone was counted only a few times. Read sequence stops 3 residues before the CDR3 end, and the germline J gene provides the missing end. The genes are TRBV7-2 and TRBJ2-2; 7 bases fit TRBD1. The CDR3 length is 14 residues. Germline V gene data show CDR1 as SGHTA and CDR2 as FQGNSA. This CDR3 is CASSSEGASEKLFF. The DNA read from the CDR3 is TGTGCCAGCAGCTCAGAGGGGGCATCTGAAAAG.

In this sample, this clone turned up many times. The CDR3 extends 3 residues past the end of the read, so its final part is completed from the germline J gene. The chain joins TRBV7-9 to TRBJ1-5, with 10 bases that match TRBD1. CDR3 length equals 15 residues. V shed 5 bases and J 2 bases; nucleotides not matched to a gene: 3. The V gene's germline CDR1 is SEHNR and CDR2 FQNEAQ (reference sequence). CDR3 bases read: TGTGCCAGCAGCCAGACAGGGGGCGGCAATCAGCCC. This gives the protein CASSQTGGGNQP. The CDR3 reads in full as CASSQTGGGNQPQHF.

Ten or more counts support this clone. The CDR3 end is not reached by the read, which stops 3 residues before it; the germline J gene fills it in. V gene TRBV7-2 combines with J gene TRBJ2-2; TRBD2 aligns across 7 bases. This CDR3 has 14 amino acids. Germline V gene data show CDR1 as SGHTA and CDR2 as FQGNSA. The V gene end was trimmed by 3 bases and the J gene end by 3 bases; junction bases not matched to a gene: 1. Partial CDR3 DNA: TGTGCCAGCAGCTTGACTAGCCACACCGGGGAG. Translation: CASSLTSHTGE. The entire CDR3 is CASSLTSHTGELFF.

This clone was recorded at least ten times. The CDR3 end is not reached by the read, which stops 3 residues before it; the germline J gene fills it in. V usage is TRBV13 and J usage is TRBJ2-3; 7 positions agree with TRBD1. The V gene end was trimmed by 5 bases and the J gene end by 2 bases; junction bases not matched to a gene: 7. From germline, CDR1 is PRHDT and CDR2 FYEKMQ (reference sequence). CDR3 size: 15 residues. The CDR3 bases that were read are TGTGCCAGCAGCCTCGGGACAGACTTCACAGATACG. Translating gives CASSLGTDFTDT. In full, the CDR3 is CASSLGTDFTDTQYF.

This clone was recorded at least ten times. CDR3: CASSSQGLGNEQFF. The part of the CDR3 DNA that was read is TGTGCCAGCAGTTCACAGGGATTAGGCAATGAG. The rearrangement joins TRBV2 to TRBJ2-1; perhaps TRBD1 as D (6 bases). The read finishes 3 residues shy of the CDR3 end, and the germline J gene is used to complete it. The CDR3 consists of 14 residues. CDR1 is SNHLY, CDR2 FYNNEI, per germline. V lost 5 bases, J lost 6 bases, and 14 bases lay in between.

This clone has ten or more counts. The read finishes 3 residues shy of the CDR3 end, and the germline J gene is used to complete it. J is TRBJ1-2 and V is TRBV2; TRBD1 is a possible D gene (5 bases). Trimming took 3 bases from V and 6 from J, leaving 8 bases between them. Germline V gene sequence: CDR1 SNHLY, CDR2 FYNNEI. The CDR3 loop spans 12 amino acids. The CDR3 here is CASSEGGNGYTF. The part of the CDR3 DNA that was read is TGTGCCAGCAGTGAGGGGGGGAATGGC. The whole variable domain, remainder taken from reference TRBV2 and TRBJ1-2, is EPEVTQTPSHQVTQMGQEVILRCVPISNHLYFYWYRQILGQKVEFLVSFYNNEISEKSEIFDDQFSVERPDGSNFTLKIRSTKLEDSAMYFCASSEGGNGYTFGSGTRLTVV.

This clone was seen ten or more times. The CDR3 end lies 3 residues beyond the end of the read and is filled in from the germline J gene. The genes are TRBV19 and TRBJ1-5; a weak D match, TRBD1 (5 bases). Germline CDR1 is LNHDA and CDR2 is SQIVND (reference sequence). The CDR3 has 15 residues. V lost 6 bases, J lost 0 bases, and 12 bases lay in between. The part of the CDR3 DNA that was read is TGTGCCAGTAGACGGGACTTAAATAGCAATCAGCCC. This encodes CASRRDLNSNQP. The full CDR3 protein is CASRRDLNSNQPQHF.

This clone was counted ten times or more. The sequenced part of the CDR3 DNA is TGTGCCAGCAGCCCAACCGGCCAGGGGCCGACTGAA. Translation: CASSPTGQGPTE. The complete CDR3 protein is CASSPTGQGPTEAFF. J is TRBJ1-1 and V is TRBV6-2 or TRBV6-3; TRBD1 might be the D (6 bases). The read gets to within 3 residues of the CDR3 end, and the germline J gene fills in the rest. The length of the CDR3 is 15 residues. V was pared by 6 bases and J by 5 bases, with 19 bases between. Germline V gene data show CDR1 as MNHEY and CDR2 as SVGEGT.

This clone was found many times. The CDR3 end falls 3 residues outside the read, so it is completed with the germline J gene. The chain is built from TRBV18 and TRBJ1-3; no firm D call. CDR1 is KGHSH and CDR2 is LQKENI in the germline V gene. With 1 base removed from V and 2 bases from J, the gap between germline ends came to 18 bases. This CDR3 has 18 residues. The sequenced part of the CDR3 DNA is TGTGCCAGCTCACCACAGTATGGTTTAACTCAAACTGGAAACACC. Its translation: CASSPQYGLTQTGNT. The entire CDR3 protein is CASSPQYGLTQTGNTIYF. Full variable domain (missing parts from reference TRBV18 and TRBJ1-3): NAGVMQNPRHLVRRRGQEARLRCSPMKGHSHVYWYRQLPEEGLKFMVYLQKENIIDESGMPKERFSAEFPKEGPSILRIQQVVRGDSAAYFCASSPQYGLTQTGNTIYFGEGSWLTVV.

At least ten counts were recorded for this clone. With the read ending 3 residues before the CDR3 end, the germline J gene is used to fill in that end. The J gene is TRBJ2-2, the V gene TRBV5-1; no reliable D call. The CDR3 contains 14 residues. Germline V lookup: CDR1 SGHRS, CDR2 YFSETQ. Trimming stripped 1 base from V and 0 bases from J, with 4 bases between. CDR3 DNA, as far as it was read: TGCGCCAGCAGCTTGACAACGAACACCGGGGAG. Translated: CASSLTTNTGE. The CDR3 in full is CASSLTTNTGELFF.

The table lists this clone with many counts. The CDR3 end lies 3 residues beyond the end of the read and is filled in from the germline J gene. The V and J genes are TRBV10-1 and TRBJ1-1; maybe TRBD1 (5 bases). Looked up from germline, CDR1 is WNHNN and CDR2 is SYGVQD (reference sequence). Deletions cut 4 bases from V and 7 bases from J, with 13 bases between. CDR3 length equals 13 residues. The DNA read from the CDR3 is TGCGCCAGCAGTGTGGGGGGAATGGGTGAA. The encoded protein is CASSVGGMGE. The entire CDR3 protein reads CASSVGGMGEAFF.

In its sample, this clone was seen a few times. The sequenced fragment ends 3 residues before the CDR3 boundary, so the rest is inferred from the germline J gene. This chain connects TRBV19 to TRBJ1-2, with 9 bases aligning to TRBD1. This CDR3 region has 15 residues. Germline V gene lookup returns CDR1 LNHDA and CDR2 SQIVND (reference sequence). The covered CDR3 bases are TGTGCCAGTAGTCCTGGACAGGGGCCCACCTACGAC. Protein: CASSPGQGPTYD. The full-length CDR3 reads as CASSPGQGPTYDYTF. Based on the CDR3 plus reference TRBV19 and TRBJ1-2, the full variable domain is DGGITQSPKYLFRKEGQNVTLSCEQNLNHDAMYWYRQDPGQGLRLIYYSQIVNDFQKGDIAEGYSVSREKKESFPLTVTSAQKNPTAFYLCASSPGQGPTYDYTFGSGTRLTVV.

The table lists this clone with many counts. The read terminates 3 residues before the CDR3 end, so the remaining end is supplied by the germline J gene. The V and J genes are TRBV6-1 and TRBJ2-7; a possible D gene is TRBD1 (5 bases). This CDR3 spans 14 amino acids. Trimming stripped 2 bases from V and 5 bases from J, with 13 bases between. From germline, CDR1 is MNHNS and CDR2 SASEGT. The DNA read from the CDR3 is TGTGCCAGCAGTGAAAGGGGCCTTACTAACGAG. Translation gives CASSERGLTNE. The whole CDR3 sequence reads CASSERGLTNEQYF.